This T cell receptor beta chain is drawn from a study of T cell changes during pregnancy in multiple sclerosis. The germline gives CDR1 LNHDA, CDR2 SQIVND (reference sequence). CDR3 length: 15 amino acids. The J segment lost 0 bases and the V segment lost 6 bases, leaving 7 bases of the junction unmatched. Measured with immunoSEQ multiplex PCR; TCRdb has only the in-frame clones, and not every one. Among fewer than 50,000 clones listed, 90% to 95% were seen once. The count of this clone is one. The input for sequencing was CD4+ T cells from peripheral blood mononuclear cells, taken in the third trimester of pregnancy. This sequence was found in a female donor with multiple sclerosis, enrolled in a pregnancy study. The chain has TRBV19 and TRBJ1-1, with 7 nucleotides matching TRBD1. CDR3 in amino acids: CASSPTDRVNTEAFF. DNA for the CDR3: TGTGCCAGTAGCCCTACTGACAGGGTGAACACTGAAGCTTTCTTT.